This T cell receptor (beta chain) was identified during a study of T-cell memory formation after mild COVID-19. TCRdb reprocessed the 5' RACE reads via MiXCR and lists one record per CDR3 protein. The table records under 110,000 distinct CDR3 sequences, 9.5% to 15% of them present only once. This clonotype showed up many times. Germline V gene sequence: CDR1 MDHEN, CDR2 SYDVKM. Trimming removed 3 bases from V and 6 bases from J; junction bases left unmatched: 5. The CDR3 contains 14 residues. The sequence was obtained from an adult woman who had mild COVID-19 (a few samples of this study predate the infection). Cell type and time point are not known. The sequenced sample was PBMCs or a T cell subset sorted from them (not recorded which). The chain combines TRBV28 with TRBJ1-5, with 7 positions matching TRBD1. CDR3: CASSFVTGPQPQHF. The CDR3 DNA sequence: TGTGCCAGCAGTTTTGTGACAGGGCCTCAGCCCCAGCATTTT.